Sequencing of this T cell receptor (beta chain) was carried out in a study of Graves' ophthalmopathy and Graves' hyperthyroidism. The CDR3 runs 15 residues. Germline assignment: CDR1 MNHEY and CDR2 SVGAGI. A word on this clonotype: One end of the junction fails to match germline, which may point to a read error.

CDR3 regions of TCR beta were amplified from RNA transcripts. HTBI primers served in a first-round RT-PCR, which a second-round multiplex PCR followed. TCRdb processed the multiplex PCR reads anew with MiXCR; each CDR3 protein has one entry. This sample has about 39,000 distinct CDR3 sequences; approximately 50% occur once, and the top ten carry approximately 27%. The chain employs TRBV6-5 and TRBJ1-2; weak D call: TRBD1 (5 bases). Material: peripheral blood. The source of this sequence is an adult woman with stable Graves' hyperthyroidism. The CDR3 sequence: CAISGAGAQNYGYTF. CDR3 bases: TGTGCCATCAGTGGAGCCGGGGCGCAGAACTATGGCTACACCTTC.